This is a list of T cell receptor beta chains from one sample in a study of response to subunit inactivated influenza vaccine. TCRdb used MiXCR to reprocess the RT-PCR reads, holding one entry per CDR3 protein. Here the sample spans approximately 300,000 distinct CDR3 sequences, 22% being singletons. Sample: PBMCs from blood, taken roughly 20 months after vaccination. The receptor set was obtained from a man aged 45 to 70 who received an inactivated influenza vaccine. CDR3s include the opening cysteine and the closing phenylalanine or tryptophan. D genes are given only for firm matches. Size is stated for part of the rows, as once, few or many counts, or as a class when the clone is expanded.

j_gene: TRBJ1-4; abundance: .; v_gene: TRBV28; d_gene: TRBD1; CDR3aa: CASSSTSGGSFNEKLFF
j_gene: TRBJ2-7; abundance: few; v_gene: TRBV2; d_gene: TRBD2; CDR3aa: CASSGLAGALYEQYF
j_gene: TRBJ1-4; abundance: .; v_gene: TRBV5-1; d_gene: .; CDR3aa: CASSEAPGNEKLFF
j_gene: TRBJ2-3; abundance: .; v_gene: TRBV5-1; d_gene: .; CDR3aa: CASRILTKSTDTQYF
j_gene: TRBJ1-1; abundance: .; v_gene: TRBV20-1; d_gene: .; CDR3aa: CSARLGGGGTEALF
j_gene: TRBJ1-3; abundance: once; v_gene: TRBV4-3; d_gene: TRBD1; CDR3aa: CASSTHDRAGNTIYF
j_gene: TRBJ1-2; abundance: few; v_gene: TRBV4-2; d_gene: .; CDR3aa: CASSQPPGQGNYGYTF
j_gene: TRBJ2-1; abundance: .; v_gene: TRBV18; d_gene: TRBD2; CDR3aa: CASSPLAGGLYNEQFF
j_gene: TRBJ2-5; abundance: .; v_gene: TRBV5-1; d_gene: .; CDR3aa: CASSSSGRGDQKTQYF
j_gene: TRBJ1-6; abundance: few; v_gene: TRBV6-5; d_gene: .; CDR3aa: CASSYQGNSPLHF
j_gene: TRBJ1-6; abundance: .; v_gene: TRBV3-1; d_gene: .; CDR3aa: CASSQGQYYNSPLHF
j_gene: TRBJ1-1; abundance: once; v_gene: TRBV5-4; d_gene: TRBD1; CDR3aa: CASSLVAGQRFTEAFF
j_gene: TRBJ1-2; abundance: .; v_gene: TRBV19; d_gene: .; CDR3aa: CASSVLQGYHTF
j_gene: TRBJ2-1; abundance: .; v_gene: TRBV20-1; d_gene: .; CDR3aa: CSAPKYFRENNEQFF
j_gene: TRBJ1-2; abundance: few; v_gene: TRBV7-2; d_gene: .; CDR3aa: CASSARDTLYGYTF
j_gene: TRBJ1-2; abundance: .; v_gene: TRBV20-1; d_gene: .; CDR3aa: CSARGRGYGYTF
j_gene: TRBJ2-1; abundance: few; v_gene: TRBV19; d_gene: .; CDR3aa: CASSKGRGLYNEQFF
j_gene: TRBJ1-2; abundance: many; v_gene: TRBV12-3/TRBV12-4; d_gene: TRBD1; CDR3aa: CASSSRTGGNYGYTF
j_gene: TRBJ1-2; abundance: .; v_gene: TRBV7-9; d_gene: TRBD1; CDR3aa: CASSSSLGQVNYGYTF
j_gene: TRBJ2-7; abundance: .; v_gene: TRBV7-9; d_gene: TRBD2; CDR3aa: CASSLVAGPREQYF
j_gene: TRBJ1-4; abundance: few; v_gene: TRBV29-1; d_gene: .; CDR3aa: CSAAVSDPYEKLFF
j_gene: TRBJ2-7; abundance: .; v_gene: TRBV5-6; d_gene: .; CDR3aa: CASSLGGLNYEQYF
j_gene: TRBJ1-5; abundance: many; v_gene: TRBV11-2; d_gene: TRBD1; CDR3aa: CASSFTDRGLYSNQPQHF
j_gene: TRBJ1-5; abundance: .; v_gene: TRBV27; d_gene: .; CDR3aa: CASSFLGQPQHF
j_gene: TRBJ2-7; abundance: .; v_gene: TRBV10-2; d_gene: .; CDR3aa: CATRDWSYEQYF
j_gene: TRBJ1-4; abundance: .; v_gene: TRBV6-1; d_gene: .; CDR3aa: CASSEVGTTAVGKLFF
j_gene: TRBJ1-6; abundance: few; v_gene: TRBV5-1; d_gene: .; CDR3aa: CASSRTSSYNSPLHF
j_gene: TRBJ1-3; abundance: few; v_gene: TRBV6-6; d_gene: TRBD1; CDR3aa: CASSYLGDSVYF
j_gene: TRBJ1-3; abundance: .; v_gene: TRBV28; d_gene: .; CDR3aa: CASSFLFMGGSGNTIYF
j_gene: TRBJ1-2; abundance: many; v_gene: TRBV20-1; d_gene: .; CDR3aa: CSAPDLGNYGYTF
j_gene: TRBJ1-1; abundance: .; v_gene: TRBV5-1; d_gene: TRBD1; CDR3aa: CASSLTTGGLGTEAFF
j_gene: TRBJ2-3; abundance: once; v_gene: TRBV6-1; d_gene: .; CDR3aa: CASSDSLWATDTQYF
j_gene: TRBJ1-1; abundance: few; v_gene: TRBV12-3/TRBV12-4; d_gene: TRBD1; CDR3aa: CASSPSNRGPEAFF
j_gene: TRBJ1-2; abundance: many; v_gene: TRBV7-9; d_gene: .; CDR3aa: CASSLTLNYGYTF
j_gene: TRBJ2-2; abundance: few; v_gene: TRBV12-3/TRBV12-4; d_gene: TRBD2; CDR3aa: CASSLSSGKTGELFF
j_gene: TRBJ1-3; abundance: many; v_gene: TRBV6-5; d_gene: .; CDR3aa: CASSYSLSSGNTIYF
j_gene: TRBJ1-3; abundance: .; v_gene: TRBV12-3/TRBV12-4; d_gene: .; CDR3aa: CASRPHAGFSGNTIYF
j_gene: TRBJ2-7; abundance: .; v_gene: TRBV12-3/TRBV12-4; d_gene: .; CDR3aa: CASSFIYEQYF
j_gene: TRBJ2-7; abundance: .; v_gene: TRBV11-2; d_gene: .; CDR3aa: CASSTWANEQYF
j_gene: TRBJ1-4; abundance: .; v_gene: TRBV11-2; d_gene: .; CDR3aa: CASSLVRPAKLFF
j_gene: TRBJ2-5; abundance: .; v_gene: TRBV7-3; d_gene: .; CDR3aa: CASSLNRDETQYF
j_gene: TRBJ2-7; abundance: .; v_gene: TRBV21-1; d_gene: .; CDR3aa: CASSYRGSSDTYEQYF
j_gene: TRBJ2-3; abundance: .; v_gene: TRBV20-1; d_gene: .; CDR3aa: CSAPRSDTQYF